This is a list of T cell receptor beta chains from one sample in a study of blood T cell repertoires in COVID-19. This table comes from immunoSEQ multiplex PCR, and its TCRdb copy is limited to in-frame clones, with some not included. The sample gives 200,000 to 250,000 clones, roughly 84% of which show up once; about 2% is in the top ten. The sample taken for sequencing was peripheral blood. The source is a man aged 35-49 years with active or convalescent COVID-19. Each CDR3 is given with its conserved first and last residue. The order of the fields is V gene, CDR3 protein.

TRBV3-1/TRBV3-2 | CASSQDWGDYNEQFF
TRBV4-1 | CASSQRDRSGNTIYF
TRBV28 | CASTIQGSNEQFF
TRBV2 | CASRPESLSYNEQFF
TRBV28 | CASSFVPGGVQPQHF
TRBV7-3 | CASSSAPSGNEQFF
TRBV6-5 | CASSYDRTGFGYGYTF
TRBV6-5 | CASTTGGTVTEAFF
TRBV5-5 | CASRGGALSNTGELFF
TRBV11-2 | CASSLTGTQNSPLHF
TRBV19 | CASSIRLRTSGRSRYEQYF
TRBV12-5 | CASSGSSGLSSTEAFF
TRBV4-1 | CASSQTTLNTEAFF
TRBV7-2 | CASSYDSGGNQPQHF
TRBV27 | CASSFASATDTQYF
TRBV27 | CASSLSRDTEAFF
TRBV5-1 | CASSLTGSEYEQYF
TRBV27 | CASSIRTSGGYEQYF
TRBV28 | CASSTFYNEQFF
TRBV4-1 | CASSPSTGRVYEKLFF
TRBV27 | CASSFNEGTDTQYF
TRBV9 | CASSVVQSGEAFF